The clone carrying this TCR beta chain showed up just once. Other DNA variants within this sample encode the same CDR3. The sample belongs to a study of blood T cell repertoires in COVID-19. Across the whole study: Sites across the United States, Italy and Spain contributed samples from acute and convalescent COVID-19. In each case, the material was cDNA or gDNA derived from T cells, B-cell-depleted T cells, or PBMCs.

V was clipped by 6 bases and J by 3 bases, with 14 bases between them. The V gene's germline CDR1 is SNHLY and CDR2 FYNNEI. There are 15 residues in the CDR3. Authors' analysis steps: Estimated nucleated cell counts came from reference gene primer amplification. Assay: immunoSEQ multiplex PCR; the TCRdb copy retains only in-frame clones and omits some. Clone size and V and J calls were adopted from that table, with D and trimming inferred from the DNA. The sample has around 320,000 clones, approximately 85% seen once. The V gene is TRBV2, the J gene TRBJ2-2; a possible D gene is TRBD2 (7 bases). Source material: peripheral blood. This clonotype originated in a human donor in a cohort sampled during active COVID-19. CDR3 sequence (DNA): TGTGCCAGCAGGCTGCGGGGGCTTGACACCGGGGAGCTGTTTTTT. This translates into CASRLRGLDTGELFF.